What follows are 11 T cell receptor beta chains derived from one specimen sequenced in a study of T cell changes during pregnancy in multiple sclerosis. Produced via immunoSEQ multiplex PCR; TCRdb's table is partial and in-frame only. The repertoire includes tens of thousands of clones, roughly 90% of them detected once, and under 0.5% sits in the top ten. Sample: CD4+ T cells from peripheral blood mononuclear cells, taken in the second trimester of pregnancy. The receptors come from a female donor with multiple sclerosis, enrolled in a pregnancy study.

The V call is TRBV14, the J call TRBJ2-7, with a weak D call TRBD2 (6 bases). The V gene's germline CDR1 is SGHDN and CDR2 FVKESK. Trimming took 2 bases from V and 5 from J, leaving 13 bases between them. The CDR3 contains 14 residues. The CDR3 loop reads CASSQFGTSNEQYF. CDR3 DNA sequence: TGTGCCAGCAGCCAATTCGGGACTTCCAACGAGCAGTACTTC.

The chain carries TRBV9 and TRBJ2-1; D is undetermined. The germline V gene encodes CDR1 SGDLS and CDR2 YYNGEE. Trimming cost V 5 bases and J 5 bases, with 5 bases left between them. The CDR3 is 11 residues long. CDR3 in DNA: TGTGCCAGCAGTGACAACAATGAGCAGTTCTTC. Translation: CASSDNNEQFF.

The chain combines TRBV2 with TRBJ1-1; the D gene is possibly TRBD1 (5 bases). Looked up from germline, CDR1 is SNHLY and CDR2 is FYNNEI. CDR3 length equals 14 residues. Trimming took 4 bases from V and 1 from J, leaving 10 bases between them. CDR3 in amino acids: CASSVVTGNTEAFF. In nucleotides, the CDR3 is TGTGCCAGCAGTGTAGTTACAGGGAACACTGAAGCTTTCTTT.

This rearrangement joins TRBV4-3 to TRBJ1-6; 7 bases are a match to TRBD1. Trimming took 4 bases from V and 6 from J; bases not matched to a gene: 9. CDR1 LGHNA and CDR2 YSLEER come from the germline V gene. The CDR3 is made up of 16 amino acids. The CDR3 sequence: CASSPSRDRANSPLHF. In nucleotides, the CDR3 is TGCGCCAGCAGCCCCTCCCGAGACAGGGCTAATTCACCCCTCCACTTT.

The J gene is TRBJ1-1, the V gene TRBV11-2; D gene unclear. This CDR3 contains 14 residues. CDR1 is SGHAT, CDR2 FQNNGV, per germline. Trimming cost V 5 bases and J 5 bases, with 15 bases left between them. In DNA form, the CDR3 reads TGTGCCAGCAGCCCGGTGAGGGTTGGAACTGAAGCTTTCTTT. Its protein is CASSPVRVGTEAFF.

The V gene is TRBV5-4, the J gene TRBJ2-3; D is unclear. V lost 0 bases and J lost 5, with 7 bases in between. CDR1 is SGHNT, CDR2 YYREEE, per germline (reference sequence). The CDR3 runs 13 residues. The CDR3 loop reads CASSLAPEDTQYF. CDR3 DNA sequence: TGTGCCAGCAGCTTGGCCCCAGAAGATACGCAGTATTTT.

The genes are TRBV19 and TRBJ2-1; a weak D match, TRBD2 (5 bases). V was pared by 3 bases and J by 5 bases, with 11 bases between. The CDR3 spans 14 residues. In germline, CDR1 is LNHDA, CDR2 SQIVND (reference sequence). DNA for the CDR3: TGTGCCAGTAGTATTGTGGAGGCCAACAATGAGCAGTTCTTC. This gives the protein CASSIVEANNEQFF.

J is TRBJ1-2 and V is TRBV4-2, with 10 nucleotides matching TRBD1. The CDR3 runs to 19 residues. The J segment lost 6 bases and the V segment lost 1 base, leaving 17 bases of the junction unmatched. Germline lookup yields CDR1 LGHNA and CDR2 YNFKEQ. In nucleotides, the CDR3 is TGTGCCAGCAGCCAAGGAGGACCGGGACAGGGGACGAGAGACAATGGCTACACCTTC. Translated: CASSQGGPGQGTRDNGYTF.

The V call is TRBV5-1, the J call TRBJ1-2; TRBD1 aligns across 9 bases. CDR3 length: 16 amino acids. With 4 bases clipped from V and 8 bases from J, the junction kept 15 bases outside the gene matches. The V gene's germline CDR1 is SGHRS and CDR2 YFSETQ. The CDR3 loop reads CASSAGQGPYPSGYTF. CDR3 nucleotides: TGCGCCAGCAGCGCCGGACAGGGGCCCTATCCAAGCGGCTACACCTTC.

CDR3 nucleotides: TGTGCCAGTAGTAACACAGGGAAGGTTACAGATACGCAGTATTTT. Amino acids: CASSNTGKVTDTQYF. The chain carries TRBV19 and TRBJ2-3, with D maybe TRBD1 (6 bases). Germline assignment: CDR1 LNHDA and CDR2 SQIVND (reference sequence). The length of the CDR3 is 15 residues. Trimming shortened V by 4 bases and J by 3 bases, and 14 bases separated the two germline ends.

In DNA, the CDR3 is TGCGCCAGCAGCTTGCTATTGGCGGGGTCAGCAGATACGCAGTATTTT. It codes for CASSLLLAGSADTQYF. V gene TRBV5-1 combines with J gene TRBJ2-3; weak D call: TRBD2 (6 bases). Germline CDR1 and CDR2: SGHRS and YFSETQ. V lost 1 base to trimming and J lost 4 bases, with 16 bases between them. The CDR3 contains 16 residues.